One and the same sample provided the 23 T cell receptor beta chains below, sequenced in a study of shared clonotypes between healthy human individuals (TCRdb year 2020). Libraries came from the immunoSEQ multiplex PCR assay. TCRdb carries this immuneACCESS record with in-frame sequences only. Its versions omit some clonotypes, under half of them owing to an unresolved V gene in the studies checked, with the rest unexplained. Within this sample are approximately 500,000 clones, with 90% to 96% of them counted one time only. The ten largest clones capture 0.05% to 0.07% of the sample. Input material: naive CD4+ T cells sorted from blood. What the cell subset or site label conveys for this sample: CD45RA+ positively selected. The receptors come from a woman aged 25 to 45 in good health.

The chain is built from TRBV28 and TRBJ1-1; D unclear. Looked up from germline, CDR1 is MDHEN and CDR2 is SYDVKM. This CDR3 has 14 amino acids. The V end was cut by 3 bases, the J end by 3 bases, with 11 bases between. Here the CDR3 DNA reads TGTGCCAGCAGTTTTGGCCGGATTGACACTGAAGCTTTCTTT. Amino acids: CASSFGRIDTEAFF.

The chain has TRBV27 and TRBJ1-1; TRBD1 is a possible D gene (5 bases). The germline gives CDR1 MNHEY, CDR2 SMNVEV (reference sequence). V was shortened by 4 bases and J by 1 base, with 13 bases between the two germline ends. This CDR3 is 15 amino acids long. CDR3 region: CASSSLGGTNTEAFF. CDR3 bases: TGTGCCAGCAGTTCCCTCGGGGGGACGAACACTGAAGCTTTCTTT.

The chain carries TRBV19 and TRBJ2-3, with a possible D match to TRBD2 (5 bases). Trimming took 5 bases from V and 4 from J, leaving 16 bases between them. The CDR3 sequence is 15 residues long. Germline V CDR1 and CDR2: LNHDA, SQIVND (reference sequence). The CDR3 loop is CASSLGFEGADTQYF. The CDR3 bases are TGTGCCAGTAGTCTCGGGTTCGAGGGCGCAGATACGCAGTATTTT.

This chain uses TRBV5-4 with TRBJ2-5, with 8 nucleotides matching TRBD2. CDR1 and CDR2 from the germline V gene are SGHNT and YYREEE (reference sequence). The V and J ends lost 7 bases and 4 bases, in that order; junction bases with no gene match: 6. CDR3 size: 13 residues. CDR3 in DNA: TGTGCCAGCTCAAAAGCGGGAGTAGAGACCCAGTACTTC. Translated, it gives CASSKAGVETQYF.

The gene calls are TRBV10-3 and TRBJ2-7; D is perhaps TRBD1 (5 bases). Trimming removed 10 bases at V and 5 bases at J, with 15 bases between. Per the germline V gene, CDR1 is ENHRY and CDR2 is SYGVKD. The CDR3 length is 12 residues. CDR3 sequence (DNA): TGTGCCACCTCGGCAGGGTTCGACGAGCAGTACTTC. Protein: CATSAGFDEQYF.

This clone was picked up one time. CDR3 bases: TGTGCCAGCAGCCAAGATTTCACGGCCTCCTACGAGCAGTACTTC. It specifies CASSQDFTASYEQYF. The rearrangement uses TRBV4-2 and TRBJ2-7; D remains unclear. This CDR3 has 15 amino acids. Looked up from germline, CDR1 is LGHNA and CDR2 is YNFKEQ. V gave up 0 bases and J gave up 0 bases, with 9 bases separating them.

V is TRBV6-5 and J is TRBJ1-2, with D perhaps matching TRBD1 (6 bases). Germline-derived CDR1 and CDR2 are MNHEY and SVGAGI. The V end lost 7 bases, the J end lost 6 bases, and 21 bases lay between the germline ends. This CDR3 spans 15 amino acids. In DNA form, the CDR3 reads TGTGCCAGCACCCTACGACGGACAGCCGTCGATGGCTACACCTTC. It yields the protein CASTLRRTAVDGYTF.

This clone was seen only a few times. This chain joins TRBV5-6 and TRBJ1-5; D remains ambiguous. The length of the CDR3 is 11 residues. Germline values: CDR1 SGHDT, CDR2 YYEEEE. V dropped 3 bases and J dropped 4 bases, with 2 bases sitting between them. This CDR3 is CASSCNQPQHF. As DNA, the CDR3 is TGTGCCAGCAGCTGTAATCAGCCCCAGCATTTT.

V is TRBV7-3 and J is TRBJ2-7; 10 nucleotides align to TRBD2. The CDR3 totals 14 residues. Per germline, CDR1 SGHTA and CDR2 FQGTGA. After removal of 3 bases from V and 7 bases from J, the junction contained 6 bases not matched to a gene. CDR3 sequence reads: CASSLSGRAREQYF. DNA for the CDR3: TGTGCCAGCAGCTTGAGCGGGAGGGCCCGGGAGCAGTACTTC.

This clone has only a few counts. The chain uses TRBV5-1 and TRBJ2-1; no clear D gene. Trimming took off 2 bases at V and 5 bases at J, with 14 bases between the two ends. The V gene's germline CDR1 is SGHRS and CDR2 YFSETQ. There are 15 residues in the CDR3. CDR3 region: CASSFGGLRDNEQFF. The CDR3 DNA sequence: TGCGCCAGCAGCTTCGGCGGTCTTAGGGACAATGAGCAGTTCTTC.

The rearrangement links TRBV19 to TRBJ2-6; 8 bases map to TRBD1. V shed 5 bases, J shed 0 bases, and the junction held 9 bases outside the gene matches. Looked up from germline, CDR1 is LNHDA and CDR2 is SQIVND (reference sequence). The CDR3 totals 18 residues. This CDR3 reads CASSSPGQVPSGANVLTF. The CDR3 DNA sequence: TGTGCCAGTAGTTCCCCGGGACAGGTCCCCTCTGGGGCCAACGTCCTGACTTTC.

V and J are TRBV9 and TRBJ2-3, with 14 bases aligning to TRBD2. The germline V gene has CDR1 SGDLS and CDR2 YYNGEE. Trimming at V came to 0 bases and at J to 5 bases, leaving 2 bases not matched to a gene. The CDR3 runs 16 residues. CDR3 DNA sequence: TGTGCCAGCAGCGTAGGACTAGCGGGAGGGGTAGATACGCAGTATTTT. Amino acids: CASSVGLAGGVDTQYF.

The chain's CDR3 is CASSAVRGLTYQETQYF. Written as DNA, the CDR3 is TGTGCCAGCAGCGCGGTAAGGGGGCTCACATACCAAGAGACCCAGTACTTC. The J gene is TRBJ2-5, the V gene TRBV9; 7 bases map to TRBD1. The CDR3 covers 17 residues. From germline, CDR1 is SGDLS and CDR2 YYNGEE. J lost 0 bases, V lost 3 bases, and 11 bases had no gene match. Drawing the rest from reference TRBV9 and TRBJ2-5, the complete variable domain is DSGVTQTPKHLITATGQRVTLRCSPRSGDLSVYWYQQSLDQGLQFLIQYYNGEERAKGNILERFSAQQFPDLHSELNLSSLELGDSALYFCASSAVRGLTYQETQYFGPGTRLLVL.

This clone was detected once. The chain uses TRBV28 and TRBJ1-2, with a tentative D call TRBD1 (6 bases). Between the trimmed V and J ends, which lost 6 bases and 4 bases, there was a span of 18 bases. The length of the CDR3 is 15 residues. Germline V gene lookup returns CDR1 MDHEN and CDR2 SYDVKM. This CDR3 reads CASRNGRRGVYGYTF. CDR3 bases: TGTGCCAGCAGGAACGGGAGAAGGGGGGTCTATGGCTACACCTTC.

The chain joins TRBV5-1 to TRBJ2-1, with D unclear. Germline CDR1 and CDR2: SGHRS and YFSETQ. Trimming stripped 4 bases from V and 0 bases from J, with 11 bases between. This CDR3 has 15 residues. The CDR3 DNA is TGCGCCAGCAGCCCGAACGCGAGCTCCTACAATGAGCAGTTCTTC. This translates into CASSPNASSYNEQFF. The entire variable domain, with the rest obtained from reference TRBV5-1 and TRBJ2-1, is as follows: KAGVTQTPRYLIKTRGQQVTLSCSPISGHRSVSWYQQTPGQGLQFLFEYFSETQRNKGNFPGRFSGRQFSNSRSEMNVSTLELGDSALYLCASSPNASSYNEQFFGPGTRLTVL.

This chain connects TRBV19 to TRBJ1-1; a weak D match, TRBD1 (5 bases). Trimming took off 10 bases at V and 4 bases at J, with 16 bases between the two ends. The CDR3 runs 13 residues. Germline loops: CDR1 LNHDA, CDR2 SQIVND (reference sequence). The CDR3 sequence is CATSDRGATEAFF. As DNA, the CDR3 is TGTGCCACATCAGACAGAGGGGCCACTGAAGCTTTCTTT.

The chain is built from TRBV6-5 and TRBJ2-7; 9 positions match TRBD1. The CDR3 extends over 16 amino acids. The trim removed 2 bases at V and 1 base at J, leaving 6 bases unmatched. Per germline, CDR1 MNHEY and CDR2 SVGAGI. The CDR3 coding sequence is TGTGCCAGCAGTTACGGCGGGACAGGGATATCCTACGAGCAGTACTTC. Its translation: CASSYGGTGISYEQYF.

The chain links TRBV11-1 to TRBJ2-5, with TRBD2 as a possible D gene (6 bases). V gave up 5 bases and J gave up 5 bases, with 18 bases separating them. The CDR3 is made up of 15 amino acids. Germline CDR1 and CDR2: SGHAT and FQDESV (reference sequence). This CDR3 reads CASSRPLLAWETQYF. The CDR3 region has the DNA TGTGCCAGCAGCAGGCCCCTACTAGCTTGGGAGACCCAGTACTTC.

The chain combines TRBV25-1 with TRBJ1-4; no clear D. Germline loops: CDR1 MGHDK, CDR2 SYGVNS. The ends were cut back, 0 bases at V and 12 bases at J, with 5 bases in the middle. CDR3 size: 11 residues. CDR3: CASSEYAELFF. The CDR3 DNA is TGTGCCAGCAGTGAATACGCAGAACTGTTTTTT. Full variable domain (remainder filled in from reference TRBV25-1 and TRBJ1-4): EADIYQTPRYLVIGTGKKITLECSQTMGHDKMYWYQQDPGMELHLIHYSYGVNSTEKGDLSSESTVSRIRTEHFPLTLESARPSHTSQYLCASSEYAELFFGSGTQLSVL.

V is TRBV2 and J is TRBJ2-2; weak D call: TRBD1 (5 bases). This CDR3 comprises 15 residues. Germline lookup yields CDR1 SNHLY and CDR2 FYNNEI. The V gene lost 4 bases and the J gene lost 5 bases, with 14 bases spanning the gap. The DNA of the CDR3 is TGTGCCAGCAGTGGGGGCAGGGCGAGGACCGGGGAGCTGTTTTTT. Its translation: CASSGGRARTGELFF. Variable domain in full (rest from reference TRBV2 and TRBJ2-2): EPEVTQTPSHQVTQMGQEVILRCVPISNHLYFYWYRQILGQKVEFLVSFYNNEISEKSEIFDDQFSVERPDGSNFTLKIRSTKLEDSAMYFCASSGGRARTGELFFGEGSRLTVL.

The genes are TRBV2 and TRBJ2-7; the D gene is possibly TRBD2 (5 bases). CDR3 length equals 13 residues. Germline V lookup: CDR1 SNHLY, CDR2 FYNNEI. With 4 bases removed from V and 3 bases from J, the gap between germline ends came to 10 bases. DNA for the CDR3: TGTGCCAGCAGTGGGCCTAGCAGCTACGAGCAGTACTTC. Its protein product is CASSGPSSYEQYF. The whole variable domain, filled in from reference TRBV2 and TRBJ2-7, reads EPEVTQTPSHQVTQMGQEVILRCVPISNHLYFYWYRQILGQKVEFLVSFYNNEISEKSEIFDDQFSVERPDGSNFTLKIRSTKLEDSAMYFCASSGPSSYEQYFGPGTRLTVT.

The chain links TRBV5-1 to TRBJ2-1; TRBD1 might be the D (6 bases). CDR3 length: 14 residues. The germline V gene has CDR1 SGHRS and CDR2 YFSETQ. The V gene lost 9 bases and the J gene lost 7 bases, with 20 bases spanning the gap. CDR3 region: CATSPGPGTNEQFF. As DNA, the CDR3 is TGCGCCACCTCCCCGGGGCCTGGGACAAATGAGCAGTTCTTC.

J is TRBJ2-7 and V is TRBV5-4, with 8 bases identical to TRBD1. Germline CDR1 is SGHNT and CDR2 is YYREEE (reference sequence). The V gene end was trimmed by 4 bases and the J gene end by 4 bases; junction bases not matched to a gene: 7. The CDR3 sequence is 14 residues long. CDR3 residues: CASSLGQVSYEQYF. The DNA for the CDR3 is TGTGCCAGCAGCCTGGGACAGGTCTCGTACGAGCAGTACTTC.